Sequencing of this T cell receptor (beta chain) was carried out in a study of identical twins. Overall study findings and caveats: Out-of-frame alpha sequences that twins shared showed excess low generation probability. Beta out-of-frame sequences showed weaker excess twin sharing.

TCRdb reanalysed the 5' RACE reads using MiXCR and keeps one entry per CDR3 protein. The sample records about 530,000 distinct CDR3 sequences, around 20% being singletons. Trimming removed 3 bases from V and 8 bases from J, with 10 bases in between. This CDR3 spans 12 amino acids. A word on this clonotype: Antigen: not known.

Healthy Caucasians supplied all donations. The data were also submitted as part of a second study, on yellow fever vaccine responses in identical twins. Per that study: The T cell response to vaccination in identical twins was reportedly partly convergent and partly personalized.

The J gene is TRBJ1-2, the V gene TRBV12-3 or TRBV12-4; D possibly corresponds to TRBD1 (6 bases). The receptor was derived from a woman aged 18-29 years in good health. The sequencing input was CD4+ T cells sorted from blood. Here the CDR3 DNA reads TGTGCCAGCAGTTTGGGGGCGGGCGGCTACACCTTC. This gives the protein CASSLGAGGYTF.